Listed below are T cell receptor beta chains from one sample, sequenced in a study of OX40 agonist ivuxolimab in advanced cancers. Libraries were prepared by immunoSEQ multiplex PCR; TCRdb keeps only in-frame clonotypes and omits some of them. This sample carries fewer than 90,000 clones, roughly 88% of them seen once, and the ten largest clones take around 2.3%. This sample comprised CD4+ or CD8+ T cells sorted from blood, obtained in a trial of the OX40 agonist ivuxolimab. These receptors originate from an adult with an advanced solid tumor such as melanoma, head and neck, liver or kidney cancer. The CDR3 runs from the conserved cysteine through the conserved F or W. A D gene is named only where the DNA matches it firmly. Rows give clone size only sometimes, using once, few, many, or a class for an expanded clone.

clone_size j_call d_call v_call cdr3_nt cdr3_aa
. TRBJ2-1 TRBD2 TRBV5-1 TGCGCCAGCAGCTCGGAGGGGGGACTAGCTCTCCTATTTTCCTACAATGAGCAGTTCTTC CASSSEGGLALLFSYNEQFF
. TRBJ2-1 . TRBV30 TGTGCCTGGAGTGGGATTGACGTATCCTACAATGAGCAGTTCTTC CAWSGIDVSYNEQFF
. TRBJ2-7 . TRBV28 TGTGCCAGCAGCCAACGCACAGGGTGGACCTACGAGCAGTACTTC CASSQRTGWTYEQYF
once TRBJ2-1 . TRBV19 TGTGCCAGTAGTATAGGCAGGGCCACCTACAATGAGCAGTTCTTC CASSIGRATYNEQFF
. TRBJ2-7 . TRBV30 TGTGCCTCCCTGCGAGGCTACGAGCAGTACTTC CASLRGYEQYF
. TRBJ2-5 TRBD2 TRBV4-1 TGCGCCAGCAGCCAAGATCCCGATAGCGGGACTCGCCAAGAGACCCAGTACTTC CASSQDPDSGTRQETQYF
. TRBJ2-3 . TRBV2 TGTGCCAGTCAATACTTCTCAGATACGCAGTATTTT CASQYFSDTQYF
. TRBJ2-5 TRBD1 TRBV10-3 TGTGCCATCAGCACTCGGGACAGGGTTGGGACCCAGTACTTC CAISTRDRVGTQYF
. TRBJ1-6 TRBD1 TRBV11-2 TGTGCCAGCAGCTTTACAGGGGATCCCAATTCACCCCTCCACTTT CASSFTGDPNSPLHF
. TRBJ2-2 TRBD2 TRBV11-3 TGTGCCAGCAGCTTAGCTAGCGGGAGCAGGACCGGGGAGCTGTTTTTT CASSLASGSRTGELFF
. TRBJ2-2 . TRBV6-6 TGTGCCAGCAGCCCGACGGGCGCGAACACCGGGGAGCTGTTTTTT CASSPTGANTGELFF
. TRBJ2-7 TRBD1 TRBV18 TGTGCCAGCTCAGAGGCAGGGGGCAGAAACGAGCAGTACTTC CASSEAGGRNEQYF
once TRBJ2-4 TRBD1 TRBV5-4 TGTGCCAGCAGCTTGGGACAGGGCAAAAACATTCAGTACTTC CASSLGQGKNIQYF
. TRBJ2-5 . TRBV5-1 TGCGCCAGCAGCTCCCGGAGTCGAAACCAAGAGACCCAGTACTTC CASSSRSRNQETQYF
. TRBJ2-3 TRBD1 TRBV10-3 TGTGCCATCAGCGAGACAGGGGGCGAAGGGACAGATACGCAGTATTTT CAISETGGEGTDTQYF
. TRBJ2-7 . TRBV6-6 TGTGCCAGCAGGCGTTCGGGGGCCAACGAGCAGTACTTC CASRRSGANEQYF
. TRBJ2-2 . TRBV28 TGTGCCAGCAGTTTGTCCCCAGGGGGGGCCGGGGAGCTGTTTTTT CASSLSPGGAGELFF
medium-sized TRBJ1-5 . TRBV29-1 TGCAGCGTTGAATTAGAAGGTTCGGGCCAGCCCCAGCATTTT CSVELEGSGQPQHF
few TRBJ1-1 . TRBV2 TGTGCCAGCAGTGAAGGGGTACGGGCTTTCTTT CASSEGVRAFF
. TRBJ2-2 . TRBV18 TGTGCCAGCTCACGGTCAGGTACCACCGGGGAGCTGTTTTTT CASSRSGTTGELFF
once TRBJ2-7 . TRBV7-2 TGTGCCAGCAGCTTAGAATCCCCGTGGAGGGGGGGCGAGCAGTACTTC CASSLESPWRGGEQYF
. TRBJ1-5 TRBD1 TRBV29-1 TGCAGCGTCCTGACAGGGGGACCAAATCAGCCCCAGCATTTT CSVLTGGPNQPQHF
. TRBJ1-4 TRBD1 TRBV5-1 TGCGCCAGCAGCTCTTTGACAGGGAATGAAAAACTGTTTTTT CASSSLTGNEKLFF
once TRBJ1-2 . TRBV29-1 TGCAGCGTTACGGACAGTTCTCTCTATGGCTACACCTTC CSVTDSSLYGYTF
. TRBJ1-3 TRBD1 TRBV9 TGTGCCAGCAGCGGACAGGGATGGTCTGGAAACACCATATATTTT CASSGQGWSGNTIYF
. TRBJ2-7 . TRBV11-2 TGTGCCAGCAGGAACTTCGACGAGCAGTACTTC CASRNFDEQYF
. TRBJ2-7 . TRBV28 TGTGCCAGCAGGGACGGTCCCTACGAGCAGTACTTC CASRDGPYEQYF
. TRBJ2-5 . TRBV18 TGTGCCAGCTCACCACTAACAAAAGAGACCCAGTACTTC CASSPLTKETQYF